These 12 T cell receptor beta chains were all obtained from the same sample, sequenced in a study of shared T cell receptors in the human thymus. Assay: immunoSEQ multiplex PCR; the TCRdb copy retains only in-frame clones and omits some. The sample records approximately 660,000 clones, 70% to 90% being singletons. These data also featured in a second study, about human thymus T cells.

The source material was thymocytes. These receptors were collected from a boy in the first two years of life with a congenital heart defect.

The gene calls are TRBV4-2 and TRBJ2-3, with 13 bases lining up with TRBD2. Germline CDR1 and CDR2: LGHNA and YNFKEQ. The trim removed 5 bases at V and 1 base at J, leaving 3 bases unmatched. CDR3 size: 16 residues. CDR3 sequence (DNA): TGTGCCAGCAGCGGGACTAGCGGGACCCGCACAGATACGCAGTATTTT. Its translation: CASSGTSGTRTDTQYF.

V usage is TRBV10-3 and J usage is TRBJ1-1; D is undetermined. The CDR3 contains 13 residues. Trimming left V 3 bases short and J 8 bases short, with 13 bases between. CDR1 ENHRY and CDR2 SYGVKD come from the germline V gene. CDR3 region: CAISDPQREEAFF. The CDR3 DNA follows: TGTGCCATCAGTGACCCCCAGCGCGAGGAAGCTTTCTTT.

The V and J genes are TRBV4-2 and TRBJ2-1; 10 positions match TRBD2. CDR1 is LGHNA and CDR2 is YNFKEQ in the germline V gene. The ends lost 4 bases at V and 0 bases at J; junction bases unmatched: 15. The CDR3 is 20 residues long. The CDR3 region has the DNA TGTGCCAGCAGCCGTTGGACTAGCGGTTACGGGATAAGCTCCTACAATGAGCAGTTCTTC. Protein sequence: CASSRWTSGYGISSYNEQFF.

V usage is TRBV2 and J usage is TRBJ2-3; 9 nucleotides agree with TRBD1. The CDR3 runs 14 residues. Germline V gene sequence: CDR1 SNHLY, CDR2 FYNNEI. Germline trimming cut 6 bases from V and 3 bases from J; bases unmatched to any gene: 4. The CDR3 here is CASRGDRETDTQYF. DNA for the CDR3: TGTGCCAGCAGGGGGGACAGGGAGACAGATACGCAGTATTTT.

The chain couples TRBV12-5 to TRBJ1-1; the D is unclear. This CDR3 contains 11 residues. The V end lost 7 bases, the J end lost 1 base, and 4 bases lay between the germline ends. Germline V gene data show CDR1 as LGHNT and CDR2 as FRNRAP. CDR3 sequence reads: CASARNTEAFF. The CDR3 region has the DNA TGTGCTAGTGCCCGGAACACTGAAGCTTTCTTT. The variable domain in full, completed from reference TRBV12-5 and TRBJ1-1, reads DARVTQTPRHKVTEMGQEVTMRCQPILGHNTVFWYRQTMMQGLELLAYFRNRAPLDDSGMPKDRFSAEMPDATLATLKIQPSEPRDSAVYFCASARNTEAFFGQGTRLTVV.

This clone came up a few times. Additional DNA sequences in this sample encode the identical CDR3. V gene TRBV4-1 combines with J gene TRBJ2-1; 14 bases map to TRBD2. The CDR3 runs 16 residues. Germline V gene sequence: CDR1 MGHRA, CDR2 YSYEKL. Losses at the gene ends were 1 base for V and 8 bases for J; bases not matched to a gene: 4. The CDR3 DNA reads as TGCGCCAGCAGCCAAGGGGGACTAGCGGGAGCTTATGAGCAGTTCTTC. This translates into CASSQGGLAGAYEQFF.

This chain uses TRBV21-1 with TRBJ2-7; TRBD1, as called in the table, went unchecked against the DNA. TRBV21-1 is labeled a pseudogene. This CDR3 has 13 amino acids. The CDR3 is CATPTGGGYEQYF. CDR3 bases: TGTGCCACCCCGACAGGGGGGGGATACGAGCAGTACTTC.

V and J are TRBV30 and TRBJ1-4; D is unclear. Trimming pared 0 bases from V and 0 bases from J, leaving 5 bases between. Germline V lookup: CDR1 GTSNPN, CDR2 SVGIG (reference sequence). The CDR3 consists of 14 residues. The chain's CDR3 is CAWSVPATNEKLFF. The CDR3 DNA follows: TGTGCCTGGAGTGTTCCAGCAACTAATGAAAAACTGTTTTTT.

The chain links TRBV14 to TRBJ2-1; tentatively, D is TRBD2 (5 bases). V lost 0 bases, J lost 14 bases, and 14 bases lay in between. Germline CDR1 reads SGHDN; CDR2 reads FVKESK. The CDR3 length is 13 residues. CDR3 loop: CASSQEGAPWEFF. The CDR3 DNA sequence: TGTGCCAGCAGCCAAGAGGGAGCGCCCTGGGAGTTCTTC. The full variable domain, with the rest looked up from reference TRBV14 and TRBJ2-1, is EAGVTQFPSHSVIEKGQTVTLRCDPISGHDNLYWYRRVMGKEIKFLLHFVKESKQDESGMPNNRFLAERTGGTYSTLKVQPAELEDSGVYFCASSQEGAPWEFFGPGTRLTVL.

This rearrangement joins TRBV19 to TRBJ2-1; possibly TRBD1 for D (6 bases). V was shortened by 0 bases and J by 5 bases, with 8 bases between the two germline ends. The CDR3 contains 14 residues. Germline loops: CDR1 LNHDA, CDR2 SQIVND (reference sequence). CDR3 in amino acids: CASSIDRQDNEQFF. The CDR3 nucleotides read TGTGCCAGTAGTATAGACCGACAGGACAATGAGCAGTTCTTC.

The chain links TRBV9 to TRBJ2-2; D is possibly TRBD2 (6 bases). Trimming shortened V by 4 bases and J by 1 base, and 14 bases separated the two germline ends. This CDR3 has 16 residues. The germline V gene has CDR1 SGDLS and CDR2 YYNGEE. DNA for the CDR3: TGTGCCAGCAGCTACAGAGCGGGCCGGAACACCGGGGAGCTGTTTTTT. Protein product: CASSYRAGRNTGELFF.

The rearrangement uses TRBV2 and TRBJ2-1; weak D call: TRBD2 (6 bases). V lost 6 bases, J lost 1 base, and 25 bases lay in between. Germline values: CDR1 SNHLY, CDR2 FYNNEI. CDR3 length: 19 residues. The CDR3 protein is CASSLPRDSTSRSYNEQFF. The CDR3 DNA reads TGTGCCAGCAGCCTCCCCCGGGACTCCACGTCGCGATCCTACAATGAGCAGTTCTTC.